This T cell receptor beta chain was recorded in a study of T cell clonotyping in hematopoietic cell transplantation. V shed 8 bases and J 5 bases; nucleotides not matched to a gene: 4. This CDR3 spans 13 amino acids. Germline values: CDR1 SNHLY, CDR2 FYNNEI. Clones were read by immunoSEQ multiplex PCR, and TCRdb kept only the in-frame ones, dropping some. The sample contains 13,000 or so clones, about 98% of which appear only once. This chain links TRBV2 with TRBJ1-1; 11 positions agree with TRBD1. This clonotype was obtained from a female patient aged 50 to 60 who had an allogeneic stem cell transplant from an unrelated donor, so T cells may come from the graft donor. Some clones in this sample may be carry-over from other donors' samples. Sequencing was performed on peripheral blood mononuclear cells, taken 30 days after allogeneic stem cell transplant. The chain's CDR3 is CASRGTGGTEAFF. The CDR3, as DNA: TGTGCCAGCCGGGGGACAGGGGGGACTGAAGCTTTCTTT.